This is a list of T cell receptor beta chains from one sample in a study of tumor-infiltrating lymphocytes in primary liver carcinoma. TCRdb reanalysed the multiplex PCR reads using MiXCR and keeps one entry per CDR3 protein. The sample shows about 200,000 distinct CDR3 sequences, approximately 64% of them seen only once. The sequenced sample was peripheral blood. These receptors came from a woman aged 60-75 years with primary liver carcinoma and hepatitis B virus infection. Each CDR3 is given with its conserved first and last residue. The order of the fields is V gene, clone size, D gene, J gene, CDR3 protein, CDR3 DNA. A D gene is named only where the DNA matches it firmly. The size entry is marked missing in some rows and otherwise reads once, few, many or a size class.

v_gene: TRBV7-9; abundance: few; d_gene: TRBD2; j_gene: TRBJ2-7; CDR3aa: CASSSTSGSKYEQYF; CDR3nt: TGTGCCAGCAGCTCTACTAGCGGGAGCAAATACGAGCAGTACTTC
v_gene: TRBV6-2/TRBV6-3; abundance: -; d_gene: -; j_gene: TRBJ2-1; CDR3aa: CASRVAASNEQFF; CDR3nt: TGTGCCAGCAGGGTGGCTGCAAGCAATGAGCAGTTCTTT
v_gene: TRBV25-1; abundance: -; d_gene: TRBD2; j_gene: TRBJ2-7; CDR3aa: CASMTTSGVHEQYF; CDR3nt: TGTGCCAGCATGACGACTAGCGGGGTACACGAGCAGTACTTC
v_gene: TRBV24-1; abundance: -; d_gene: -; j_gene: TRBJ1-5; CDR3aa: CATSEGRSHQPQHF; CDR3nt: TGTGCCACCAGTGAAGGACGCTCTCATCAGCCCCAGCATTTT
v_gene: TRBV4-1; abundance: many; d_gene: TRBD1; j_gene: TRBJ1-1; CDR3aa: CASSPRTGKDTEAFF; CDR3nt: TGCGCCAGCAGCCCCCGGACAGGGAAGGATACTGAAGCTTTCTTT
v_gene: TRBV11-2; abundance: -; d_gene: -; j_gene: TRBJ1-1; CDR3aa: CTSSSDLNIEAFF; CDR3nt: TGTACCAGCAGCTCCGACTTGAACATTGAAGCTTTCTTT
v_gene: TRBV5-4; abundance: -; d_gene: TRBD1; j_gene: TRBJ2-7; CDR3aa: CASSLGDRGGEQYF; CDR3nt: TGTGCCAGCAGCTTGGGGGACAGGGGCGGTGAGCAGTACTTC
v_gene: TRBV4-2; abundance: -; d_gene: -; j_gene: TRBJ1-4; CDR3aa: CAGSQPDRNETLFF; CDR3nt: TGTGCCGGCAGCCAACCGGACAGAAATGAAACACTGTTTTTT
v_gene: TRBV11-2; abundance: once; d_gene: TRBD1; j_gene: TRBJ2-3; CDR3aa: CASSLQTGPLTDTQYF; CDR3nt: TGTGCCAGCAGCTTGCAGACAGGGCCTCTTACAGATACGCAATATTTT
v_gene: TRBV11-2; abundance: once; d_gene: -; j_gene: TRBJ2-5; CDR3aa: CASSPDETLYF; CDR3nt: TGTGCCAGCAGTCCGGACGAGACCCTGTACTTC
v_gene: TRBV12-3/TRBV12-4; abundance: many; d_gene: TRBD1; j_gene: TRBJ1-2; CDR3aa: CASSLGGQGASGYTF; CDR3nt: TGTGCCAGCAGTCTGGGGGGACAGGGGGCTAGTGGCTACACCTTC
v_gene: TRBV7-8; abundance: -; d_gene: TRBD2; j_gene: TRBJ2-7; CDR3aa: CASSLAPGLAGHEQYF; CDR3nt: TGTGCCAGCAGCTTAGCGCCGGGACTAGCTGGCCACGAGCAGTACTTC
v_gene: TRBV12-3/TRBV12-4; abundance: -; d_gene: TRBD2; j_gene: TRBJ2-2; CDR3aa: CASSPGLASTGDLFF; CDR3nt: TGTGCCAGCAGTCCTGGACTAGCGAGCACCGGGGATCTGTTTTTT
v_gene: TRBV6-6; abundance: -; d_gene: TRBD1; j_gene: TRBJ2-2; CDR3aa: CASNGQGAVSGELFF; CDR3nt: TGTGCCAGCAATGGACAGGGGGCGGTCTCCGGGGAGCTGTTTTTT
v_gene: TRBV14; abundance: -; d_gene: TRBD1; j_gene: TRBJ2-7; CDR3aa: CASSPSRTGENEQYF; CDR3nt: TGTGCCAGCAGCCCCTCCCGGACAGGGGAAAACGAGCAGTACTTC
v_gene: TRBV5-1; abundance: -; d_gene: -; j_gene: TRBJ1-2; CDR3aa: CASSLHPGSNYGYTF; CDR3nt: TGCGCCAGCAGCTTGCATCCGGGTTCTAACTATGGCTACACCTTC
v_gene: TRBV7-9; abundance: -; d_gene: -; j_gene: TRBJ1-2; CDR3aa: CASSPAVNYGYTF; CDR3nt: TGTGCCAGCAGCCCGGCAGTGAACTATGGCTACACCTTC
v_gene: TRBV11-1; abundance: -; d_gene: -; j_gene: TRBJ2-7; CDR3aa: CVSSPVGGRMTEKYF; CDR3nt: TGTGTCAGCAGCCCGGTCGGGGGAAGGATGACCGAGAAGTACTTC
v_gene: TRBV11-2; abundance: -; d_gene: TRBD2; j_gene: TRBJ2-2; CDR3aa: CASSPMGLSVNTGELFF; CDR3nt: TGCGCCAGCAGCCCAATGGGACTATCGGTCAACACCGGGGAGCTGTTTTTT
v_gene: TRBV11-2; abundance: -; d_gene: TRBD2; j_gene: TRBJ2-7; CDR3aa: CASSLAGATVYEQYF; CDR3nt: TGTGCCAGCAGCCTAGCGGGGGCTACAGTCTACGAGCAGTACTTC
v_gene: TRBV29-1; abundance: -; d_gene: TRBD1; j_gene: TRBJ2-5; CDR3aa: CSVGQGPNTQYF; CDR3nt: TGCAGCGTTGGACAGGGGCCCAATACCCAGTACTTC
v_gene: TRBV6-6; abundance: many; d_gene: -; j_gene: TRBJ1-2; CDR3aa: CASRKEGVDYGYTF; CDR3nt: TGTGCCAGCAGGAAGGAGGGGGTAGACTATGGCTACACCTTC
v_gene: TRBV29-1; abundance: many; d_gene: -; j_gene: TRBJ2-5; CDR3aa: CSSKLGTETQYF; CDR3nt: TGCAGCTCCAAACTTGGAACGGAGACCCAGTACTTC
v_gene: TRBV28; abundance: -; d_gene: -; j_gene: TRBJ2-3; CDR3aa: CVSTLHGPDTQYF; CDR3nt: TGTGTCAGCACTCTTCATGGTCCAGATACGCAGTATTTT
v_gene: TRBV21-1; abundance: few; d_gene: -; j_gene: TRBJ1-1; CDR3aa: CASTQGAVMNTEAFF; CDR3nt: TGTGCCAGTACCCAGGGGGCGGTTATGAACACTGAAGCTTTCTTT
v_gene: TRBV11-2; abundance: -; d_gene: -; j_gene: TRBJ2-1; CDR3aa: CASSLEGGRSSEQFF; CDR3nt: TGTGCCAGCAGCTTAGAAGGGGGGAGGAGTTCTGAGCAGTTCTTC
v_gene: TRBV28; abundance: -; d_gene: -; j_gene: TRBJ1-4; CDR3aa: CASSTSGASNEKLFF; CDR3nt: TGTGCCAGCAGTACCTCCGGGGCCAGCAATGAAAAACTGTTTTTT
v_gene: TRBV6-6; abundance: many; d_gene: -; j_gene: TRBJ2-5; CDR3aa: CASSYSETQYF; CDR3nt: TGTGCCAGCAGTTACTCGGAGACCCAGTACTTC
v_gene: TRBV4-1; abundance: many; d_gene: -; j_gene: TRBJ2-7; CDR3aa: CASSQETVSLGEQYF; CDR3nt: TGCGCCAGCAGCCAAGAGACCGTGTCCCTCGGCGAGCAGTACTTC
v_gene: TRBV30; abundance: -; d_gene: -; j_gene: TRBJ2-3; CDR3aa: CAWSGEGGITDTQYF; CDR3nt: TGTGCCTGGAGTGGAGAGGGGGGGATCACAGATACGCAGTATTTT
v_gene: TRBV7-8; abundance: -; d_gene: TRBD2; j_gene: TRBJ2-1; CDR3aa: CASSFPPGTSWRNKQFF; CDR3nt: TGTGCCAGTAGCTTCCCTCCAGGGACTAGCTGGCGCAATAAGCAGTTCTTC
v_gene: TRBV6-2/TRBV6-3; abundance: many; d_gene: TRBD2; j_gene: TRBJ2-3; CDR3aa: CASRNPPGLASTDTQYF; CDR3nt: TGTGCCAGCAGAAACCCACCGGGACTAGCTAGCACAGATACGCAGTATTTT
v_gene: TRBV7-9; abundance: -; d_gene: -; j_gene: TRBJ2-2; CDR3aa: CASSFGRGVSGELFF; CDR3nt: TGTGCCAGCAGTTTCGGACGGGGCGTCTCCGGGGAGCTGTTTTTT
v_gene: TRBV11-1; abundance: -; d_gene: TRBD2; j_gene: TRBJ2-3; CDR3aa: CAYSLAAGLALTDTQYF; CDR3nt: TGTGCCTACAGCTTAGCGGCGGGACTAGCTCTCACAGATACGCAGTATTTT
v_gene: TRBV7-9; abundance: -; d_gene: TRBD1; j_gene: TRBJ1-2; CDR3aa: CASSSGTGVGYGYTF; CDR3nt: TGTGCCAGCAGCTCTGGGACAGGGGTTGGGTATGGCTACACCTTC
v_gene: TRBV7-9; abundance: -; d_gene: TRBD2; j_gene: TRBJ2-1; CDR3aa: CASAPRTSGSGSFF; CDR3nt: TGTGCCAGCGCCCCAAGGACTAGCGGGAGTGGTTCGTTCTTC
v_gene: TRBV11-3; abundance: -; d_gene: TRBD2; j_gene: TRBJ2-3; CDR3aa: CASSKTSGDTTDTHYF; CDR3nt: TGTGCCAGCAGCAAGACTAGCGGGGACACCACAGATACGCATTACTTT
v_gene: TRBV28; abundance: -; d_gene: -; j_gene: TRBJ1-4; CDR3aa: CASSSIRQATNEKLFF; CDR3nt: TGTGCCAGCAGTTCGATACGACAGGCAACTAATGAAAAACTGTTTTTT
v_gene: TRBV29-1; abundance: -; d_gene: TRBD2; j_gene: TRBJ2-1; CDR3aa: CRVERTSGSSYIEQFF; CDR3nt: TGCAGGGTTGAACGGACTAGCGGGAGCTCCTACATTGAGCAGTTCTTC